Included here is one T cell receptor beta chain sequence, with context. Its antigen is not known. J gave up 5 bases and V 0 bases, and 11 bases lay outside the gene matches. There are 16 residues in the CDR3. Germline CDR1 SGDLS, CDR2 YYNGEE. TCRdb's table, derived via immunoSEQ multiplex PCR, lists solely in-frame clones and lacks some. Of hundreds of thousands of clones listed, about 92% are singletons. The data were taken from a study of shared clonotypes between healthy human individuals. Study-level information: Every donor yielded three CD4 naive, three CD4 memory, two CD8 naive and one CD8 memory plate.

The study, taken as a whole, reports: Large depth notwithstanding, sorted-subset sequencing proved incomplete by rarefaction. The represented genetic and exposure-history diversity was limited by the small number of donors.

CD45RO-negative CD8 cells positively selected for CCR7 made up the naive population, which excluded terminally differentiated effector memory CD45RA+ cells. Within Nashville, Tennessee resided all donors, each a Caucasian adult. This sequence originates from a young man in good health. This sequence joins TRBV9 and TRBJ2-7, with 7 nucleotides matching TRBD2. Sequencing was done on a sample of naive CD8+ T cells sorted from blood. The CDR3 spells CASSVAHPAGEDEQYF. CDR3 in DNA: TGTGCCAGCAGCGTAGCGCACCCGGCGGGGGAAGACGAGCAGTACTTC.